What follows are 8 T cell receptor beta chains derived from one specimen sequenced in a study of shared clonotypes between healthy human individuals. Measured with immunoSEQ multiplex PCR; TCRdb has only the in-frame clones, and not every one. The sample contains about 2 million clones, 85% to 95% of which appear only once. Sequencing was performed on naive CD4+ T cells sorted from blood. The subset denotes: CD45RA+ positively selected. All receptors come from a man aged 18 to 29 in good health.

This chain joins TRBV18 and TRBJ2-7; 7 nucleotides line up with TRBD1. CDR1 and CDR2 (germline): KGHSH, LQKENI. The CDR3 is made up of 13 amino acids. Unmatched junction bases numbered 12, after V lost 3 bases and J lost 13 bases. CDR3 sequence (DNA): TGTGCCAGCTCACCCATTGAACAGGGGCCATCATACTTC. As protein: CASSPIEQGPSYF.

The chain couples TRBV20-1 to TRBJ1-2; TRBD1 is a possible D gene (5 bases). The V gene lost 1 base and the J gene lost 7 bases, with 7 bases spanning the gap. The germline gives CDR1 DFQATT, CDR2 SNEGSKA (reference sequence). The CDR3 runs 11 residues. The CDR3 coding sequence is TGCAGTGCTAGAGCAGGGCTTGGCTACACCTTC. It is translated as CSARAGLGYTF.

This clone was seen once. The chain combines TRBV7-9 with TRBJ1-1, with TRBD1 matching 11 bases. The CDR3 runs 16 residues. After removal of 3 bases from V and 0 bases from J, the junction contained 3 bases not matched to a gene. The germline gives CDR1 SEHNR, CDR2 FQNEAQ (reference sequence). CDR3: CASSFWTGGMNTEAFF. In DNA, the CDR3 is TGTGCCAGCAGCTTTTGGACAGGGGGCATGAACACTGAAGCTTTCTTT.

The V call is TRBV6-6, the J call TRBJ2-5; weak D call: TRBD1 (5 bases). Trimming pared 6 bases from V and 5 bases from J, leaving 13 bases between. This CDR3 is 13 amino acids long. Germline V gene sequence: CDR1 MNHNY, CDR2 SVGAGI (reference sequence). The CDR3 bases are TGTGCCAGCAGGACCGCAGGGTGGGAGACCCAGTACTTC. As protein: CASRTAGWETQYF.

The chain combines TRBV6-6 with TRBJ1-5; D is unclear. This CDR3 has 10 residues. Germline V gene data show CDR1 as MNHNY and CDR2 as SVGAGI (reference sequence). The germline V and J ends were trimmed by 7 bases and 5 bases, with 3 bases remaining between them. The DNA for the CDR3 is TGTGCCAGCAACCATCAGCCCCAGCATTTT. As protein: CASNHQPQHF.

The chain couples TRBV5-1 to TRBJ2-7; unclear D gene. This CDR3 has 14 amino acids. Germline CDR1 is SGHRS and CDR2 is YFSETQ. Trimming removed 2 bases from V and 5 bases from J, with 14 bases in between. CDR3 sequence reads: CASSLGPGSHEQYF. The CDR3 DNA follows: TGCGCCAGCAGCTTAGGTCCGGGTTCGCACGAGCAGTACTTC.

The chain employs TRBV11-2 and TRBJ2-1, with a weak D call TRBD2 (6 bases). This CDR3 comprises 15 residues. Between the trimmed V and J ends, which lost 8 bases and 1 base, there was a span of 15 bases. Germline V gene sequence: CDR1 SGHAT, CDR2 FQNNGV. For the CDR3, the DNA is TGTGCCAGCGAATTGACCGGGGGATCCTACAATGAGCAGTTCTTC. It encodes CASELTGGSYNEQFF.

The genes are TRBV10-2 and TRBJ1-5; 7 nucleotides align to TRBD1. V shed 7 bases and J 5 bases; nucleotides not matched to a gene: 8. CDR1 and CDR2 (germline): WSHSY, SAAADI. The CDR3 runs 14 residues. The CDR3 sequence: CASKGQESHQPQHF. For the CDR3, the DNA is TGCGCCAGCAAAGGACAGGAGTCCCATCAGCCCCAGCATTTT.